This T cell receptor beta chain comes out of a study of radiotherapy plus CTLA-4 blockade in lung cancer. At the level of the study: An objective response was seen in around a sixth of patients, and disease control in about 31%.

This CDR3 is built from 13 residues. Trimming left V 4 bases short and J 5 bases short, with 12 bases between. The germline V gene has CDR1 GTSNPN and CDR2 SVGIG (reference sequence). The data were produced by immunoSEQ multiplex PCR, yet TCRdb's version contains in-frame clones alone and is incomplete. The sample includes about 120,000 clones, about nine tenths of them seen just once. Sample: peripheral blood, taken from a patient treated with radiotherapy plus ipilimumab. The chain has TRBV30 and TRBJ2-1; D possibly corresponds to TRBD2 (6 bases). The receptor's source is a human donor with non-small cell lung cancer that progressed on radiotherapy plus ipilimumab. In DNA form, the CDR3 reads TGTGCCTGGACCGGGAGTCGTAACAATGAGCAGTTCTTC. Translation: CAWTGSRNNEQFF.